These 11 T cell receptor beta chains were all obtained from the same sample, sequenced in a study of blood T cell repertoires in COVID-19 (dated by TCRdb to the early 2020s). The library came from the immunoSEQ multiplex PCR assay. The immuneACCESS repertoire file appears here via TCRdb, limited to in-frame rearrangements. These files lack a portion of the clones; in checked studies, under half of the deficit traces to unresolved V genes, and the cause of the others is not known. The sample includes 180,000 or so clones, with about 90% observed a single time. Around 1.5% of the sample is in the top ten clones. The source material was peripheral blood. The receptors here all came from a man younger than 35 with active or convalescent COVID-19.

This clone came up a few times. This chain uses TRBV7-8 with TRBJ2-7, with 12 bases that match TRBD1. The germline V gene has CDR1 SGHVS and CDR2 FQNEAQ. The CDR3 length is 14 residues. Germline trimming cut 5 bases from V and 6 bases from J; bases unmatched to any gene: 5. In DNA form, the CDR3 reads TGTGCCAGCAGCCGCCGGGACAGGGGGCGCGAGCAGTACTTC. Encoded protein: CASSRRDRGREQYF.

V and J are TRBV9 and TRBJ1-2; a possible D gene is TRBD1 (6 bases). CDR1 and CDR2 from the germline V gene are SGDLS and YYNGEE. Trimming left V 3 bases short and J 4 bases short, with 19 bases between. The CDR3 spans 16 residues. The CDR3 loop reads CASSGGRDTWLYGYTF. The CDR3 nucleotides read TGTGCCAGCAGCGGAGGGAGGGACACTTGGCTCTATGGCTACACCTTC.

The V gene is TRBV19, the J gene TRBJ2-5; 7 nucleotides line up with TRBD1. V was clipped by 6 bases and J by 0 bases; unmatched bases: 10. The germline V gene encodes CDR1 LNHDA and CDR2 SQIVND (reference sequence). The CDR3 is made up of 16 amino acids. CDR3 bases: TGTGCCAGTAGCGAAACAGGGGATTTCTACCAAGAGACCCAGTACTTC. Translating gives CASSETGDFYQETQYF.

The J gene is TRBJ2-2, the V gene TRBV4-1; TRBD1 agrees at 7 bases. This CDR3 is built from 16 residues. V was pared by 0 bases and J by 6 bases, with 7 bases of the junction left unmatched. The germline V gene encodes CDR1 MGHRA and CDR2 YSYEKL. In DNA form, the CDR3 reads TGCGCCAGCAGCCAAGACGACAGGGTGCTATCCGGGGAGCTGTTTTTT. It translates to CASSQDDRVLSGELFF.

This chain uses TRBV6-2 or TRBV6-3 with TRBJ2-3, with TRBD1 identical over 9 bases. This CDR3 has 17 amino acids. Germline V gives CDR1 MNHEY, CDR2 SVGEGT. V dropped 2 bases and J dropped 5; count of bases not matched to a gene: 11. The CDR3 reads CASSYEAYRGPGDTQYF. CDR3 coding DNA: TGTGCCAGCAGTTACGAAGCCTACAGGGGGCCTGGAGATACGCAGTATTTT.

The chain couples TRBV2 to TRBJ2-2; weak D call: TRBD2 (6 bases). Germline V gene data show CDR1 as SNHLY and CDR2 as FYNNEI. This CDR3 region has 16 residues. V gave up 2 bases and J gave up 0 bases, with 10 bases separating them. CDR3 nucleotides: TGTGCCAGCAGTGAACTGGGGAGGTCGAACACCGGGGAGCTGTTTTTT. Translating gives CASSELGRSNTGELFF.

Here the CDR3 DNA reads TGTGCCAGCAGCCAAGTTCTGCGTTCACCCCTCCACTTT. This encodes CASSQVLRSPLHF. The chain combines TRBV14 with TRBJ1-6; D is undetermined. This CDR3 spans 13 amino acids. V was shortened by 1 base and J by 9 bases, with 7 bases between the two germline ends. Germline-derived CDR1 and CDR2 are SGHDN and FVKESK.

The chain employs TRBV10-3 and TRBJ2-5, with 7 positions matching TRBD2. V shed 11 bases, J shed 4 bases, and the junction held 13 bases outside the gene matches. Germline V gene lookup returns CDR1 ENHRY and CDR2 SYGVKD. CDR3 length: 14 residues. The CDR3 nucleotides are TGTGCCGCAAAAAGCGGGGAGGTGAGAGAGACCCAGTACTTC. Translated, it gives CAAKSGEVRETQYF.

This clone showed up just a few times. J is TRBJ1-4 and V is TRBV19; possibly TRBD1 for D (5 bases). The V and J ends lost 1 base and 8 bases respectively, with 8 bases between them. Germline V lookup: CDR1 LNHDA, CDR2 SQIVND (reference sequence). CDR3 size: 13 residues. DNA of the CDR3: TGTGCCAGTAGTATAGGGGGCCGAGAAAAACTGTTTTTT. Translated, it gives CASSIGGREKLFF.

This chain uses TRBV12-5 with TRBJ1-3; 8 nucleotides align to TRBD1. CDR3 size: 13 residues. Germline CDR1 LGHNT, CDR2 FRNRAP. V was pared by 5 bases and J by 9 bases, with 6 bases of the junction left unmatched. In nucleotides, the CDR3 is TGTGCTAGTGGTACCGGACAGGGATCCACCATATATTTT. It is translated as CASGTGQGSTIYF.

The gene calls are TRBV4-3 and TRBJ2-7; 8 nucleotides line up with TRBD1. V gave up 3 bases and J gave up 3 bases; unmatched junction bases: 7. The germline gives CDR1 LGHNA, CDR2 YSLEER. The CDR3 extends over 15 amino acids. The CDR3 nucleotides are TGCGCCAGCAGCCAGACCGGGACAGGAGACTACGAGCAGTACTTC. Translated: CASSQTGTGDYEQYF.